The next 20 T cell receptor beta chains were all read from a single sample in a study of cytomegalovirus exposure and HLA in healthy donors. 60 Vbeta and 13 Jbeta primers were used in PCR. Here immunoSEQ multiplex PCR was the method, and the copy in TCRdb shows in-frame clones only, minus some. The top ten clones hold more than 1.5% of a sample with more than 95,000 clones, roughly four fifths of them seen once. The sequenced material came from PBMCs. The receptors originated from a woman aged 18 to 35 in good health and CMV-seronegative.

The CDR3 region has the DNA TGTGCCAGCAGCGAACCCGGGACAGACGATGAGCAGTACTTC. Protein product: CASSEPGTDDEQYF. The gene calls are TRBV5-6 and TRBJ2-7; TRBD1 matches at 7 bases. Trimming cost V 4 bases and J 7 bases; bases outside gene matches: 11. This CDR3 has 14 amino acids. The germline CDR1 and CDR2 sequences are SGHDT and YYEEEE. The complete variable domain, with remaining parts taken from reference TRBV5-6 and TRBJ2-7, reads DAGVTQSPTHLIKTRGQQVTLRCSPKSGHDTVSWYQQALGQGPQFIFQYYEEEERQRGNFPDRFSGHQFPNYSSELNVNALLLGDSALYLCASSEPGTDDEQYFGPGTRLTVT.

This clone was found a few times. The gene calls are TRBV7-2 and TRBJ1-1; the D gene is possibly TRBD1 (5 bases). The CDR3 loop spans 14 amino acids. Trimming stripped 3 bases from V and 5 bases from J, with 13 bases between. Germline CDR1 and CDR2: SGHTA and FQGNSA. The CDR3 DNA reads TGTGCCAGCAGCTTGATGTCAGGGATAACTGAAGCTTTCTTT. It codes for CASSLMSGITEAFF.

The gene calls are TRBV19 and TRBJ1-2; TRBD1 aligns across 7 bases. Trimming removed 3 bases from V and 4 bases from J; junction bases left unmatched: 8. The germline V gene encodes CDR1 LNHDA and CDR2 SQIVND (reference sequence). The CDR3 spans 15 residues. The CDR3 protein is CASSIDWHRGYGYTF. CDR3 in DNA: TGTGCCAGTAGTATTGATTGGCACAGGGGCTATGGCTACACCTTC.

The rearrangement links TRBV7-3 to TRBJ2-1; perhaps TRBD2 as D (5 bases). V lost 1 base to trimming and J lost 3 bases, with 7 bases between them. CDR1 is SGHTA and CDR2 is FQGTGA in the germline V gene. The CDR3 loop spans 14 amino acids. DNA of the CDR3: TGTGCCAGCAGCTTAAATCGGGACTACAATGAGCAGTTCTTC. Amino acids: CASSLNRDYNEQFF. The full variable domain, completed using reference TRBV7-3 and TRBJ2-1, is GAGVSQTPSNKVTEKGKYVELRCDPISGHTALYWYRQSLGQGPEFLIYFQGTGAADDSGLPNDRFFAVRPEGSVSTLKIQRTERGDSAVYLCASSLNRDYNEQFFGPGTRLTVL.

V and J are TRBV6-6 and TRBJ2-3; 7 nucleotides align to TRBD2. This CDR3 is 16 amino acids long. Unmatched junction bases numbered 11, after V lost 6 bases and J lost 2 bases. Germline lookup yields CDR1 MNHNY and CDR2 SVGAGI (reference sequence). The CDR3 sequence: CASRRASGANTDTQYF. Written as DNA, the CDR3 is TGTGCCAGCAGACGGGCTAGCGGTGCCAACACAGATACGCAGTATTTT.

The chain combines TRBV2 with TRBJ2-5; 10 bases match TRBD2. CDR3 size: 16 residues. Per germline, CDR1 SNHLY and CDR2 FYNNEI. V shed 10 bases, J shed 2 bases, and the junction held 13 bases outside the gene matches. CDR3 nucleotide sequence: TGTGCCACCCAGTTTCGAGCGGGACTAGCGCAAGAGACCCAGTACTTC. Translation: CATQFRAGLAQETQYF.

The sample holds a few counts of this clone. The chain couples TRBV5-4 to TRBJ1-1; D unresolved. Germline CDR1 is SGHNT and CDR2 is YYREEE (reference sequence). Trimming removed 0 bases at V and 4 bases at J, with 16 bases between. The CDR3 runs to 16 residues. DNA of the CDR3: TGTGCCAGCAGCTTGGCGCTGGCCTTCGGGGTCACTGAAGCTTTCTTT. It specifies CASSLALAFGVTEAFF.

The CDR3 is CASSLIRAQSPNYGYTF. CDR3 sequence (DNA): TGTGCCAGCAGCTTAATCAGAGCACAGTCCCCTAACTATGGCTACACCTTC. The chain joins TRBV7-9 to TRBJ1-2; no definite D call. Trimming shortened V by 2 bases and J by 0 bases, and 16 bases separated the two germline ends. CDR1 SEHNR and CDR2 FQNEAQ come from the germline V gene (reference sequence). The CDR3 length is 17 residues.

The gene calls are TRBV6-5 and TRBJ1-2; 7 nucleotides match TRBD1. The junction had 8 bases not matched to a gene; V was cut back by 4 bases and J by 6 bases. Germline values: CDR1 MNHEY, CDR2 SVGAGI. The CDR3 spans 14 residues. The CDR3 DNA sequence: TGTGCCAGCAGTTTAATTACAGGGGATAATGGCTACACCTTC. Protein product: CASSLITGDNGYTF.

The CDR3 reads CASTPSGNEQFF. CDR3 nucleotides: TGTGCCAGCACTCCTTCGGGGAATGAGCAGTTCTTC. V gene TRBV7-9 combines with J gene TRBJ2-1; weak D call: TRBD2 (5 bases). This CDR3 is built from 12 residues. From germline, CDR1 is SEHNR and CDR2 FQNEAQ (reference sequence). V gave up 7 bases and J gave up 7 bases, with 11 bases separating them.

This chain uses TRBV28 with TRBJ2-7; D is possibly TRBD2 (5 bases). This CDR3 spans 15 amino acids. The germline V and J ends were trimmed by 3 bases and 5 bases, with 17 bases remaining between them. Germline assignment: CDR1 MDHEN and CDR2 SYDVKM. The CDR3 coding sequence is TGTGCCAGCAGTTTCATCGCGAGGGTGGCTAACGAGCAGTACTTC. Its protein product is CASSFIARVANEQYF. The complete variable domain, with remaining parts taken from reference TRBV28 and TRBJ2-7, reads DVKVTQSSRYLVKRTGEKVFLECVQDMDHENMFWYRQDPGLGLRLIYFSYDVKMKEKGDIPEGYSVSREKKERFSLILESASTNQTSMYLCASSFIARVANEQYFGPGTRLTVT.

This clone occurred once. The J gene is TRBJ1-3, the V gene TRBV21-1; the D call TRBD1 from the table was never checked on the DNA. TRBV21-1 is recorded as a pseudogene. The CDR3 is 20 residues long. The CDR3 is CASSNVWGLEGVYSGNTIYF. The DNA for the CDR3 is TGTGCCAGCAGCAACGTATGGGGGCTAGAGGGAGTTTACTCTGGAAACACCATATATTTT.

The chain employs TRBV28 and TRBJ2-3, with 9 bases identical to TRBD2. V lost 4 bases and J lost 4; bases outside the gene matches: 15. The length of the CDR3 is 18 residues. Germline assignment: CDR1 MDHEN and CDR2 SYDVKM. The CDR3, as DNA: TGTGCCAGCAGTTCAATGCTCCTCCCGGGACTAGCACCAGATACGCAGTATTTT. This gives the protein CASSSMLLPGLAPDTQYF.

This chain's CDR3 is CASSPTRSGANVLTF. CDR3 DNA: TGTGCCAGCAGCCCCACACGCTCTGGGGCCAACGTCCTGACTTTC. The chain combines TRBV7-9 with TRBJ2-6; D unclear. V lost 5 bases and J 0 bases, leaving 8 bases between the germline ends. There are 15 residues in the CDR3. Germline assignment: CDR1 SEHNR and CDR2 FQNEAQ (reference sequence).

This clone was counted once. CDR3 residues: CASSQDLGTTYEQYF. The CDR3 bases are TGCGCCAGCAGCCAAGACCTAGGGACAACCTACGAGCAGTACTTC. The rearrangement uses TRBV4-1 and TRBJ2-7; possible D gene TRBD1, 6 bases. Trimming removed 0 bases from V and 2 bases from J, with 11 bases in between. This CDR3 has 15 amino acids. Germline CDR1 is MGHRA and CDR2 is YSYEKL.

The chain has TRBV30 and TRBJ2-7; 9 positions match TRBD2. Trimming took 1 base from V and 3 from J; bases not matched to a gene: 7. The germline gives CDR1 GTSNPN, CDR2 SVGIG (reference sequence). The CDR3 consists of 15 residues. The CDR3, as DNA: TGTGCCTGGAGTGATTATAGCGGGGGCTTCTACGAGCAGTACTTC. Its translation is CAWSDYSGGFYEQYF.

The chain has TRBV5-1 and TRBJ1-1, with D hard to call. CDR3 length: 13 amino acids. V was cut by 0 bases and J by 3 bases, with 6 bases left in between. Per germline, CDR1 SGHRS and CDR2 YFSETQ. CDR3 nucleotides: TGCGCCAGCAGCTTGGAACTGTACACTGAAGCTTTCTTT. This translates into CASSLELYTEAFF. The full variable domain, rest sourced from reference TRBV5-1 and TRBJ1-1, is KAGVTQTPRYLIKTRGQQVTLSCSPISGHRSVSWYQQTPGQGLQFLFEYFSETQRNKGNFPGRFSGRQFSNSRSEMNVSTLELGDSALYLCASSLELYTEAFFGQGTRLTVV.

This clone is a singleton in its sample. This rearrangement joins TRBV5-4 to TRBJ1-2; D gene uncertain. There are 14 residues in the CDR3. Germline assignment: CDR1 SGHNT and CDR2 YYREEE (reference sequence). V gave up 0 bases and J gave up 0 bases, with 6 bases separating them. The CDR3 nucleotides read TGTGCCAGCAGCTTGGTGGAGACTAACTATGGCTACACCTTC. This gives the protein CASSLVETNYGYTF.

The chain is built from TRBV19 and TRBJ2-5; 8 bases are shared with TRBD2. The V and J ends lost 6 bases and 0 bases, in that order; junction bases with no gene match: 9. CDR1 LNHDA and CDR2 SQIVND come from the germline V gene (reference sequence). This CDR3 spans 16 amino acids. The CDR3 DNA reads as TGTGCCAGTAGGAAACATATGCGGGGGGACCAAGAGACCCAGTACTTC. It translates to CASRKHMRGDQETQYF.

The chain combines TRBV6-6 with TRBJ1-1; D gene uncertain. V was cut by 2 bases and J by 1 base, with 8 bases left in between. The CDR3 loop spans 14 amino acids. The germline V gene encodes CDR1 MNHNY and CDR2 SVGAGI (reference sequence). The CDR3 reads CASSYRAGNTEAFF. The DNA of the CDR3 is TGTGCCAGCAGTTACAGGGCGGGGAACACTGAAGCTTTCTTT.